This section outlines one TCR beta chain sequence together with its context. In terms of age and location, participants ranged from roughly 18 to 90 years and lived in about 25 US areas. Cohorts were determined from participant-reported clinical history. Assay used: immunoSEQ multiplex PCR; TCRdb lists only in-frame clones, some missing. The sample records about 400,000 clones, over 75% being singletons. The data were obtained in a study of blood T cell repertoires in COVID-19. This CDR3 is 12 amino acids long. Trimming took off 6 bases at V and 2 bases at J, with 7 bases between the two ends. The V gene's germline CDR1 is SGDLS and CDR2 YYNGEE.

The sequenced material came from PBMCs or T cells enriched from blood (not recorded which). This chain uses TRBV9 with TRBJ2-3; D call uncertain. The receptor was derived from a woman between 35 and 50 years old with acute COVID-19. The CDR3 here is CASNYITDTQYF. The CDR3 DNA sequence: TGTGCCAGCAACTACATCACAGATACGCAGTATTTT.